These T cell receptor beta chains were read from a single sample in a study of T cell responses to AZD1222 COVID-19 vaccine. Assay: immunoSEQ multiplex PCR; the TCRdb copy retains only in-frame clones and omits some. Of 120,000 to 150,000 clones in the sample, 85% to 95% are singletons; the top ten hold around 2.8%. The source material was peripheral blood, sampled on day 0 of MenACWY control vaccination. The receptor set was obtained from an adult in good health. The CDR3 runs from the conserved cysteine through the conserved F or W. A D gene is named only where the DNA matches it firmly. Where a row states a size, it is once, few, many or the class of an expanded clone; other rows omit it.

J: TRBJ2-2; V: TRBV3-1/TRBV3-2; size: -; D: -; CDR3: CASSQGRTGELFF; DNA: TGTGCCAGCAGCCAAGGGAGGACCGGGGAGCTGTTTTTT
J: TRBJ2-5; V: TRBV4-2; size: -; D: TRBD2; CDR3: CASSQGLAGYQETQYF; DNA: TGTGCCAGCAGCCAAGGACTAGCGGGCTACCAAGAGACCCAGTACTTC
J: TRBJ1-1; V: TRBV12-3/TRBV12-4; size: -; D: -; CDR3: CASSLLLNTEAFF; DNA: TGTGCCAGCAGTTTACTCTTGAACACTGAAGCTTTCTTT
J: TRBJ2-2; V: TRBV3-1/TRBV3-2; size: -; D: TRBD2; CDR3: CASSVRSGRFTGELFF; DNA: TGTGCCAGCAGCGTTCGTAGCGGGAGGTTCACCGGGGAGCTGTTTTTT
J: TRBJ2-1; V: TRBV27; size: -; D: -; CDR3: CASSLLGAYNEQFF; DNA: TGTGCCAGCAGTTTGCTTGGGGCCTACAATGAGCAGTTCTTC
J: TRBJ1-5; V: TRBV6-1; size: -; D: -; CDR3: CASREPGGAGNQPQHF; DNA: TGTGCCAGCAGAGAACCGGGAGGTGCTGGCAATCAGCCCCAGCATTTT
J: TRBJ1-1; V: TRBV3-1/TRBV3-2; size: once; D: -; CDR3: CASSHKRGLIEANTEAFF; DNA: TGTGCCAGCAGCCACAAGAGGGGGTTGATTGAGGCAAACACTGAAGCTTTCTTT
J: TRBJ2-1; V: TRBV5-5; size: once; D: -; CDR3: CASSLFLRSGAQGYNEQFF; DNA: TGTGCCAGCAGCTTATTCCTTCGGTCGGGGGCGCAGGGCTACAATGAGCAGTTCTTC
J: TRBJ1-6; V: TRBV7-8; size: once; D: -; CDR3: CASSLVAGDNSPLHF; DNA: TGTGCCAGCAGCTTAGTGGCAGGCGACAATTCACCCCTCCACTTT
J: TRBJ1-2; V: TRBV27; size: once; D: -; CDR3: CASSRYREDYGYTF; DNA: TGTGCCAGCAGTCGTTACAGGGAGGACTATGGCTACACCTTC
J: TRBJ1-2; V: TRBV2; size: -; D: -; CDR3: CASSVVQSDGYTF; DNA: TGTGCCAGCAGTGTTGTCCAGAGCGATGGCTACACCTTC
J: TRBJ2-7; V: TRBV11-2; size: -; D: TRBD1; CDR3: CASSRQGFSYEQYF; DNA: TGTGCCAGCAGCCGACAGGGGTTCTCCTACGAGCAGTACTTC
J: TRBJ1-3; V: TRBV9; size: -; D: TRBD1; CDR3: CASSASTGAGNTIYF; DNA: TGTGCCAGCAGCGCTAGCACAGGGGCCGGAAACACCATATATTTT
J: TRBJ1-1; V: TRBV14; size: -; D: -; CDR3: CASSQGTSNTEAFF; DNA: TGTGCCAGCAGCCAAGGGACCTCGAACACTGAAGCTTTCTTT
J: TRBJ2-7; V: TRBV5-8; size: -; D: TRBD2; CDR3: CASSSPAGAPTSYEQYF; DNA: TGTGCCAGCAGCTCGCCAGCGGGGGCCCCCACCTCCTACGAGCAGTACTTC
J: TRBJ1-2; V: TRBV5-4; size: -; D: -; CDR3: CASSPGAGRGYTF; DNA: TGTGCCAGCAGCCCAGGAGCCGGGCGTGGCTACACCTTC
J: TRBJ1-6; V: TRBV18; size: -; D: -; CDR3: CASSPGVSTNNSPLHF; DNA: TGTGCCAGCTCACCAGGGGTCAGTACTAATAATTCACCCCTCCACTTT
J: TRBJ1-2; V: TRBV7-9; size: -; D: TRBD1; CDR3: CASSPIPGQGGHNYGYTF; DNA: TGTGCCAGCAGCCCTATTCCGGGACAGGGGGGCCATAACTATGGCTACACCTTC
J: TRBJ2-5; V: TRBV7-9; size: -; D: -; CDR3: CASSLDRRETQYF; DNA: TGTGCCAGCAGCTTAGACAGGCGAGAGACCCAGTACTTC
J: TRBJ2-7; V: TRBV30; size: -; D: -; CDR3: CAWTVIATGEQYF; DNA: TGTGCCTGGACCGTGATAGCGACGGGGGAGCAGTACTTC
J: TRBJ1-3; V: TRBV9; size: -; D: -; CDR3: CASSVGTDSGNTIYF; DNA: TGTGCCAGCAGCGTTGGGACGGACTCTGGAAACACCATATATTTT
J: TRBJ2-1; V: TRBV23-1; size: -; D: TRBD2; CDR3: CASSHGTSGKVYNEQFF; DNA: TGCGCCAGCAGCCACGGGACTAGCGGGAAGGTATACAATGAGCAGTTCTTC
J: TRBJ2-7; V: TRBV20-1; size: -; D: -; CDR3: CSAATAYEQYF; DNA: TGCAGTGCTGCTACAGCATACGAGCAGTACTTC
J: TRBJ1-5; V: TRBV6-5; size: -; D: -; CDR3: CASRINSNQPQHF; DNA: TGTGCCAGCAGGATAAATAGCAATCAGCCCCAGCATTTT
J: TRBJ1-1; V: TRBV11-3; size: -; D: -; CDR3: CASSSVDTEAFF; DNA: TGTGCCAGCAGCTCGGTGGACACTGAAGCTTTCTTT
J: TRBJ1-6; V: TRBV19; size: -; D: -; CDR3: CASSTDLKALHF; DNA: TGTGCCAGTAGTACCGACCTTAAGGCCCTCCACTTT
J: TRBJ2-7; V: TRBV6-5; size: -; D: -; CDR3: CASFRPGGASYEQYF; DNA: TGTGCCAGCTTTCGGCCGGGGGGCGCGTCCTACGAGCAGTACTTC
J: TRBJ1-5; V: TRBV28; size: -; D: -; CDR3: CASRPLWAQLVSNQPQHF; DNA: TGTGCCAGCAGACCTTTATGGGCCCAATTAGTAAGCAATCAGCCCCAGCATTTT
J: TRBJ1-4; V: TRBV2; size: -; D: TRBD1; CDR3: CASRGDSLNEKLFF; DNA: TGTGCCAGCCGGGGGGACAGTCTAAATGAAAAACTGTTTTTT
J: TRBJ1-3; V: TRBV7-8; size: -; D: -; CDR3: CASSQYRESSGNTIYF; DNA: TGTGCCAGCAGCCAGTACCGAGAGAGCTCTGGAAACACCATATATTTT
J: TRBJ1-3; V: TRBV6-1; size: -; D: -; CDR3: CASSEPGRDSGNTIYF; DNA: TGTGCCAGCAGTGAACCGGGACGGGACTCTGGAAACACCATATATTTT
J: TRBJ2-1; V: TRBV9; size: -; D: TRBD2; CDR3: CASSVPGGSRNEQFF; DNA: TGTGCCAGCAGCGTACCGGGAGGATCAAGGAATGAGCAGTTCTTC
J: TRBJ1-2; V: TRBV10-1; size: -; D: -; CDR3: CASSDSRNSGVRYTF; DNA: TGCGCCAGCAGTGACTCCCGTAATTCGGGAGTCCGCTACACCTTC
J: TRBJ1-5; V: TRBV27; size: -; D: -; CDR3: CASSLGGQPQHF; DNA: TGTGCCAGCAGTTTAGGGGGTCAGCCCCAGCATTTT
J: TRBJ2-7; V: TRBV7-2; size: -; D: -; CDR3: CASSHDPSSYEQYF; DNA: TGTGCCAGCAGCCATGATCCGAGCTCCTACGAGCAGTACTTC
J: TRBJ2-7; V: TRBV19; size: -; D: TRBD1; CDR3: CASRYGQGAYEQYF; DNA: TGTGCCAGTAGATACGGGCAGGGGGCCTACGAGCAGTACTTC
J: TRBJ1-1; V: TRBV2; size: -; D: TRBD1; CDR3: CASRQGAANTEAFF; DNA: TGTGCCAGCCGGCAGGGGGCCGCGAACACTGAAGCTTTCTTT
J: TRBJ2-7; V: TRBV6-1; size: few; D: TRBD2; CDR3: CASSEAPGGASYEQYF; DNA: TGTGCCAGCAGTGAAGCGCCGGGGGGGGCCTCCTACGAGCAGTACTTC
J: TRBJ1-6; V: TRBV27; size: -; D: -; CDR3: CASTGRGGSPLHF; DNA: TGTGCCAGCACGGGGAGGGGCGGTTCACCCCTCCACTTT
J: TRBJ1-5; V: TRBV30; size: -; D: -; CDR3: CAWSGQGNQPQHF; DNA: TGTGCCTGGAGTGGACAGGGCAATCAGCCCCAGCATTTT
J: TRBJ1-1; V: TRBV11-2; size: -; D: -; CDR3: CASSLATTSAFF; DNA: TGTGCCAGCAGCTTGGCGACCACGTCGGCTTTCTTT
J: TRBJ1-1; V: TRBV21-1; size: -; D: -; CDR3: CASSKASRGEVNTEAFF; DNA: TGTGCCAGCAGCAAAGCGTCTCGAGGGGAAGTTAACACTGAAGCTTTCTTT
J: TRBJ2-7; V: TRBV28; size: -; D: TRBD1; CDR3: CASSSTGGAYEQYF; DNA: TGTGCCAGCAGTTCGACAGGGGGTGCCTACGAGCAGTACTTC
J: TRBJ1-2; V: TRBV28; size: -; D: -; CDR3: CASSRGAANNYGYTF; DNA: TGTGCCAGCAGCAGAGGGGCAGCGAATAACTATGGCTACACCTTC
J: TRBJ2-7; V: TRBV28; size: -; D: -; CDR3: CASSPAGWGEQYF; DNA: TGTGCCAGCAGTCCGGCGGGGTGGGGCGAGCAGTACTTC
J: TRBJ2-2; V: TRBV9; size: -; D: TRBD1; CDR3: CASSADRAGTGELFF; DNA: TGTGCCAGCAGCGCGGACAGGGCGGGCACCGGGGAGCTGTTTTTT
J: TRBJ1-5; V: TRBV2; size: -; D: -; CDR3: CASSDQGRGQPQHF; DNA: TGTGCCAGCAGTGACCAGGGGCGGGGTCAGCCCCAGCATTTT
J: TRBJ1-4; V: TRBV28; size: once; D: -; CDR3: CASSSPRGPGEKLFF; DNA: TGTGCCAGCAGTAGTCCTAGGGGACCGGGTGAAAAACTGTTTTTT
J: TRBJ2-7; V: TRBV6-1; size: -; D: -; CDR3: CASSEASGRGNEQYF; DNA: TGTGCCAGCAGTGAAGCCTCGGGGCGCGGGAACGAGCAGTACTTC
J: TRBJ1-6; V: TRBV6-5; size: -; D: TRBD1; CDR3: CASRQGFIHNSPLHF; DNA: TGTGCCAGCAGACAGGGGTTTATCCATAATTCACCCCTCCACTTT